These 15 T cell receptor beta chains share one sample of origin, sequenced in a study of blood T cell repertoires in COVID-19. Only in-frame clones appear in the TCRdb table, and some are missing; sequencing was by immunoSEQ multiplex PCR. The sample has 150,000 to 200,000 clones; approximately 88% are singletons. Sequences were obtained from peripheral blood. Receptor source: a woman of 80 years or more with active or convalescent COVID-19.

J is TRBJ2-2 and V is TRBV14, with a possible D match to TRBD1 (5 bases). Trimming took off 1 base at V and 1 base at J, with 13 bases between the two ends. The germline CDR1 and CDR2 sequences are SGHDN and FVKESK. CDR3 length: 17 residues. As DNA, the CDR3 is TGTGCCAGCAGCCAAGGAAGACAGACCATGAACACCGGGGAGCTGTTTTTT. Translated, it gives CASSQGRQTMNTGELFF.

The CDR3 here is CASSITAYGYTF. CDR3 DNA: TGTGCCAGTAGTATAACAGCCTATGGCTACACCTTC. The V gene is TRBV19, the J gene TRBJ1-2; D gene unclear. The CDR3 totals 12 residues. In germline, CDR1 is LNHDA, CDR2 SQIVND (reference sequence). Trimming left V 2 bases short and J 4 bases short, with 5 bases between.

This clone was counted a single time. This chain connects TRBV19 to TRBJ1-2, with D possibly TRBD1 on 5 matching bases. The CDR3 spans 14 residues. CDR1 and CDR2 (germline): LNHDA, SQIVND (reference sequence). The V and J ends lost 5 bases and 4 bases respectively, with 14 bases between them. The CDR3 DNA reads TGTGCCAGTAGTCTCTTGGGGGGTACCTATGGCTACACCTTC. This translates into CASSLLGGTYGYTF.

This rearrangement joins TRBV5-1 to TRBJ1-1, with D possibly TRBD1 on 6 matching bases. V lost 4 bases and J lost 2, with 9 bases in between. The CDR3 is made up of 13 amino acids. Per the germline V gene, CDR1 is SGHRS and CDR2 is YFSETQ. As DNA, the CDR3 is TGCGCCAGCAGCGCGGGGGGCAACACTGAAGCTTTCTTT. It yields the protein CASSAGGNTEAFF.

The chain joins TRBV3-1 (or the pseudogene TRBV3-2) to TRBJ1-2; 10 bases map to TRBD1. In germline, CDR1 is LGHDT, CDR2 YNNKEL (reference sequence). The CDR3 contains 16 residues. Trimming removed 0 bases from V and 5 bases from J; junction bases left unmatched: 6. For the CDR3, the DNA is TGTGCCAGCAGCCAAGATAGGACAGGGGGAATGTATGGCTACACCTTC. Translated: CASSQDRTGGMYGYTF.

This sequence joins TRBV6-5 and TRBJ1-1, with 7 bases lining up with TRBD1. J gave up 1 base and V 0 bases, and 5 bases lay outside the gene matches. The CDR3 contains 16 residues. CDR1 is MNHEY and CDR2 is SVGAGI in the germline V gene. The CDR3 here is CASSYSEGARNTEAFF. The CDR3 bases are TGTGCCAGCAGTTACTCAGAGGGGGCGAGGAACACTGAAGCTTTCTTT.

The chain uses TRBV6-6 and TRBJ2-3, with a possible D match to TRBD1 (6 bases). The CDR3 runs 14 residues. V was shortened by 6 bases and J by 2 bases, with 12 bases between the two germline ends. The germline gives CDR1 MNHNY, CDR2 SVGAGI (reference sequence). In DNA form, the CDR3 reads TGTGCCAGCAGGACGACAGGTTACACAGATACGCAGTATTTT. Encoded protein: CASRTTGYTDTQYF.

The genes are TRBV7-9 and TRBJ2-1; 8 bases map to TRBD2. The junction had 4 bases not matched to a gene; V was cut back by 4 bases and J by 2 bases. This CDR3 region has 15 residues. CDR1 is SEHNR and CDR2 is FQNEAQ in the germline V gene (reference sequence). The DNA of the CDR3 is TGTGCCAGCAGCTCGGGGGGGACTCCCTACAATGAGCAGTTCTTC. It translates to CASSSGGTPYNEQFF.

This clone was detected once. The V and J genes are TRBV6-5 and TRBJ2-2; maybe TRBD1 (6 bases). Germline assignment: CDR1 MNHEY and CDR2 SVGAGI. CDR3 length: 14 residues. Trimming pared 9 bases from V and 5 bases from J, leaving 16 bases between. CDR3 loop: CASTGTKVTGELFF. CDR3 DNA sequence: TGTGCCAGTACCGGGACAAAGGTTACCGGGGAGCTGTTTTTT.

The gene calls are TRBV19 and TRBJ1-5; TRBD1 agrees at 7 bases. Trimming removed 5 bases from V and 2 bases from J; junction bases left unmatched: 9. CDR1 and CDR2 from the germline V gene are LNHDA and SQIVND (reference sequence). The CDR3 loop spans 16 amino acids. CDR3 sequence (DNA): TGTGCCAGTAGTCCAAGGACAGGCTTGGGCAATCAGCCCCAGCATTTT. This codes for CASSPRTGLGNQPQHF.

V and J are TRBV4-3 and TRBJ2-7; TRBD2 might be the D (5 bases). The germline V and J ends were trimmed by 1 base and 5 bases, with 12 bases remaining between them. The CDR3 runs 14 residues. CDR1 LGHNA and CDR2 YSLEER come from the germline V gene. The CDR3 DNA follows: TGCGCCAGCAGCCAAGCCCACGGGGTCCACGAGCAGTACTTC. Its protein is CASSQAHGVHEQYF.

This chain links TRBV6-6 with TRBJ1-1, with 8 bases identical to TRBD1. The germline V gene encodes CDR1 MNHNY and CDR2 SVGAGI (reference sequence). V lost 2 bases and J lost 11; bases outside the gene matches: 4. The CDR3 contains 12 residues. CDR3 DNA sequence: TGTGCCAGCAGTTACCTCCGGGACAGGGCTTTCTTT. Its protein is CASSYLRDRAFF.

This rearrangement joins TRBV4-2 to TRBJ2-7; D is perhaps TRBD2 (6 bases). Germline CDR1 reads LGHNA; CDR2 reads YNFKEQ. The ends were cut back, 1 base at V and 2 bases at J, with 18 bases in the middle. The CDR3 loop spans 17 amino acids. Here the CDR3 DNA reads TGTGCCAGCAGCCAAGGAACCCTCGGCGGGGCTACCTACGAGCAGTACTTC. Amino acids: CASSQGTLGGATYEQYF.

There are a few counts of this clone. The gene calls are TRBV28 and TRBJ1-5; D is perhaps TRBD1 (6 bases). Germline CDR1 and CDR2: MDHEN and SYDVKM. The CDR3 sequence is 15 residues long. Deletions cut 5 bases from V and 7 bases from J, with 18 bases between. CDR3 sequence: CASSGGGGAMQPQHF. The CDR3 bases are TGTGCCAGCAGTGGGGGAGGGGGGGCAATGCAGCCCCAGCATTTT.

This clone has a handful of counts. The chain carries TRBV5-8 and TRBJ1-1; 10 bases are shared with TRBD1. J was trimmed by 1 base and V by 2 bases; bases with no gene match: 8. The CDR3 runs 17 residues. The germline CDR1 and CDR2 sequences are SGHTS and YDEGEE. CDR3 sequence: CASSFRRTGGRNTEAFF. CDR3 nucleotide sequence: TGTGCCAGCAGCTTCCGGCGGACAGGGGGACGGAACACTGAAGCTTTCTTT. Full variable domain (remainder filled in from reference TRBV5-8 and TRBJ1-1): EAGVTQSPTHLIKTRGQQATLRCSPISGHTSVYWYQQALGLGLQFLLWYDEGEERNRGNFPPRFSGRQFPNYSSELNVNALELEDSALYLCASSFRRTGGRNTEAFFGQGTRLTVV.